This T cell receptor beta chain is drawn from a study of neurological immune-mediated disorders. Whole-study findings and limits: Expanded clones shared no identical CDR3 amino acid sequences across subjects, which suggested private TCR-beta repertoires in all groups.

The sample holds many counts of this clonotype. Its specificity is unknown. The time point was: longitudinal time-point 1 (baseline). Unsorted libraries came from 2 million PBMCs stored at -80 °C. The V and J ends lost 1 base and 2 bases respectively, with 10 bases between them. The CDR3 sequence is 15 residues long. Germline V lookup: CDR1 ENHRY, CDR2 SYGVKD. With 10-nucleotide random UMIs included, cDNA was synthesized by 5'RACE. TCRdb reprocessed the 5' RACE reads via MiXCR and lists one record per CDR3 protein. The table has tens of thousands of distinct CDR3 sequences, about 13% seen once. The sequenced sample was PBMCs. V usage is TRBV10-3 and J usage is TRBJ2-3, with D uncertain. The source of this sequence is a female donor with HTLV-1-associated myelopathy (HAM/TSP). The CDR3 is CAISEYGYSTDTQYF. The CDR3 DNA reads as TGTGCCATCAGTGAGTACGGGTATTCCACAGATACGCAGTATTTT.